This T cell receptor beta chain was documented in a study of OX40 agonist ivuxolimab in advanced cancers. Study results and caveats: Relative to CD4+ cells, CD8+ T cells on average had more expanded clones.

People who had autoimmune disease history or systemic immunosuppression were excluded. Measured with immunoSEQ multiplex PCR; TCRdb has only the in-frame clones, and not every one. The data contain 36,000 or so clones, roughly 80% of them seen just once; the ten biggest clones take up 20% to 25%. About this clone: Its target is unknown.

Trimming removed 5 bases from V and 11 bases from J, with 13 bases in between. The germline gives CDR1 MNHEY, CDR2 SVGAGI. The CDR3 spans 11 residues. The source was CD4+ or CD8+ T cells sorted from blood, collected in a trial of the OX40 agonist ivuxolimab. The chain carries TRBV6-5 and TRBJ2-7, with D perhaps TRBD2 (5 bases). This clonotype was obtained from an adult with an advanced solid tumor such as melanoma, head and neck, liver or kidney cancer. The CDR3 region is CASSTGLREYF. CDR3 bases: TGTGCCAGCAGTACCGGACTTAGGGAGTACTTC.